The TCR beta chain described here comes from a study of CD8+CD57+ T cells in acquired aplastic anemia. Across the whole study: When averaged, DNA from sorted CD4+ and CD8+ cells came to 3.2 ug. General study points: Patients showed no significant difference from controls in CD8+ Simpson's diversity. The number of CD8+ CDR3 sequences shared by patients and controls was twenty-nine.

Germline CDR1 KGHDR, CDR2 SFDVKD. This CDR3 is built from 16 residues. Genomic DNA, serving as template, underwent TCR beta VDJ and CDR3 profiling. TCRdb redid the calling of the reads with MiXCR, one entry per CDR3 protein. This sample has about 240,000 distinct CDR3 sequences, with more than 40% found just once. With regard to this clonotype: Its antigen is currently unknown. Germline is not matched at one junction end, which may reflect a read error.

Patients selected for sequencing had displayed CD8+CD57+ cell expansion by flow cytometry. Sample: sorted CD4+, CD8+, or CD8+CD57+ T cells (not recorded which) from PBMCs. The chain has TRBV24-1 and TRBJ2-7; no definite D call. This sequence originates from a human donor with aplastic anemia. CDR3 in DNA: TGTGCCAGCAGTTACCGTCCGAACCCGATGTACTACGAGCAGTACTTC. This translates into CASSYRPNPMYYEQYF.